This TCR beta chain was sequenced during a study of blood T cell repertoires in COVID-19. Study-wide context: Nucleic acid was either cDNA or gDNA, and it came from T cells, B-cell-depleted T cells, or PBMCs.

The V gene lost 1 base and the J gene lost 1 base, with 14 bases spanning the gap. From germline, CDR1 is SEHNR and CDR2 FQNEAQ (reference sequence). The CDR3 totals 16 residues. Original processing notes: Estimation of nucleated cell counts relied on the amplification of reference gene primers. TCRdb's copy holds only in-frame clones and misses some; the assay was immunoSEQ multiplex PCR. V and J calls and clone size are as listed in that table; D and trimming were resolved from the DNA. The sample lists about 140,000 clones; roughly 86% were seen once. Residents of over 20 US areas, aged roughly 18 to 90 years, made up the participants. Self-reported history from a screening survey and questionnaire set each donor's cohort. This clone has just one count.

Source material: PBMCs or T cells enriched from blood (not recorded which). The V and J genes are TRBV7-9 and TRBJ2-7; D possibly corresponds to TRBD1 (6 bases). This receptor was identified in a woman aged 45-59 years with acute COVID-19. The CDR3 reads CASSLVGTPGSYEQYF. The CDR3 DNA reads TGTGCCAGCAGCTTAGTAGGGACACCGGGGTCCTACGAGCAGTACTTC.